The T cell receptor (beta chain) under discussion was sequenced for a study of a mutant IDH1 vaccine in newly diagnosed glioma. Background on the study: Previous care, which was radiotherapy, temozolomide, or both, most often involved both. The study's findings and limits: Across multiple MHC alleles, 93.3% of patients had vaccine-induced responses.

Germline CDR1 reads MGHRA; CDR2 reads YSYEKL. CDR3 length: 17 amino acids. J lost 7 bases, V lost 0 bases, and 13 bases had no gene match. Assay used: immunoSEQ multiplex PCR; TCRdb lists only in-frame clones, some missing. This table holds tens of thousands of clones, about 86% found once. Stated time point: baseline, week 1 (first vaccination visit). Noted treatment: pre-vaccination baseline after standard-of-care therapy. This clone was detected only once. Its antigen is unknown. The chain employs TRBV4-1 and TRBJ1-2, with 8 bases that match TRBD1. The sample in question was PBMCs, obtained from a glioma patient treated with radiotherapy, temozolomide or both. This TCR was sampled from a man aged 30 to 39 with glioma. The CDR3: CASSQDYSPGGIGGYTF. CDR3 nucleotides: TGCGCCAGCAGCCAAGATTATTCCCCAGGGGGCATTGGTGGCTACACCTTC.